The 3 T cell receptor beta chains below were found in one sample sequenced in a study of CD8 T cells in Susac syndrome. RNA in amounts of roughly 0.5 to 1 ug was reverse transcribed with random hexamers. From the immunoSEQ multiplex PCR reads, TCRdb called clonotypes with MiXCR, one entry per CDR3 protein. The sample yields some 450,000 distinct CDR3 sequences, 75% to 90% seen once. The sequenced sample consisted of CD8+ T cells from PBMCs. The receptor source for this set is a human donor with multiple sclerosis.

This clonotype was observed a single time. The rearrangement uses TRBV11-2 and TRBJ2-7; 7 bases align to TRBD1. There are 15 residues in the CDR3. Germline V gene sequence: CDR1 SGHAT, CDR2 FQNNGV. Trimming at V came to 6 bases and at J to 5 bases, leaving 13 bases not matched to a gene. CDR3 sequence: CASSRGLRGTHEQYF. CDR3 coding DNA: TGTGCCAGCAGTCGAGGGCTCAGGGGGACCCACGAGCAGTACTTC. Supplemented by reference TRBV11-2 and TRBJ2-7, the full variable domain reads EAGVAQSPRYKIIEKRQSVAFWCNPISGHATLYWYQQILGQGPKLLIQFQNNGVVDDSQLPKDRFSAERLKGVDSTLKIQPAKLEDSAVYLCASSRGLRGTHEQYFGPGTRLTVT.

The V call is TRBV15, the J call TRBJ2-2, with TRBD2 matching over 8 bases. CDR1 is LNHNV, CDR2 YYDKDF, per germline (reference sequence). This CDR3 has 13 residues. V shed 9 bases, J shed 8 bases, and the junction held 8 bases outside the gene matches. In nucleotides, the CDR3 is TGTGCCACTTCTAGCGGGTCGACGGGGGAGCTGTTTTTT. This translates into CATSSGSTGELFF. The entire variable domain, with the rest obtained from reference TRBV15 and TRBJ2-2, is as follows: DAMVIQNPRYQVTQFGKPVTLSCSQTLNHNVMYWYQQKSSQAPKLLFHYYDKDFNNEADTPDNFQSRRPNTSFCFLDIRSPGLGDTAMYLCATSSGSTGELFFGEGSRLTVL.

V usage is TRBV28 and J usage is TRBJ1-2; perhaps TRBD1 as D (5 bases). This CDR3 has 14 amino acids. The germline CDR1 and CDR2 sequences are MDHEN and SYDVKM. Between the trimmed V and J ends, which lost 3 bases and 2 bases, there was a span of 10 bases. In DNA, the CDR3 is TGTGCCAGCAGTTTCCTGGGGGTAAACTATGGCTACACCTTC. It translates to CASSFLGVNYGYTF.